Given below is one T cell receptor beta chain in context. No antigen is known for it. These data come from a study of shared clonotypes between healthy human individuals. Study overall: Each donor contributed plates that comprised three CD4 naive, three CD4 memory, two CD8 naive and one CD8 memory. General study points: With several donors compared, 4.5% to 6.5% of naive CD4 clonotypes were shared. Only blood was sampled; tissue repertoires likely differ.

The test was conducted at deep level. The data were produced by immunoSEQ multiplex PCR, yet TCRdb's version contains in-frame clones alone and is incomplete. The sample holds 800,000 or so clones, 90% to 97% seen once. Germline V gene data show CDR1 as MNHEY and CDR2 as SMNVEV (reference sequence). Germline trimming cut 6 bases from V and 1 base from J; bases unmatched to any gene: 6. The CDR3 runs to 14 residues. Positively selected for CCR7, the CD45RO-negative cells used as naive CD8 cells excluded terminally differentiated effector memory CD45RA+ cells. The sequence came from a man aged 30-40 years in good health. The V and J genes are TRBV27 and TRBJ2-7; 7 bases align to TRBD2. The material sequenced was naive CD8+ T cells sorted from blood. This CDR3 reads CASRLLANSYEQYF. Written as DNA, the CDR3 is TGTGCCAGCAGGTTACTAGCGAATTCCTACGAGCAGTACTTC.